This T cell receptor (beta chain) was sequenced in a study of cytomegalovirus exposure and HLA in healthy donors. The PCR employed 60 Vbeta primers together with 13 Jbeta primers. In the original analysis: Counted up in a later analysis, unique TCR beta chains came to about 80 million, with around 11 million shared. The repertoire was sequenced with immunoSEQ multiplex PCR; TCRdb's copy has only in-frame clones and lacks some. V, J and clone size derive from that table, while D and trimming were established from the DNA sequence. The table has 150,000 to 200,000 clones, about 70% seen once. Study-level results: A few CMV-associated chains were confirmed in vitro to be specific for CMV antigens. Being productive about 87% or about 30% of the time was typical of most TCR beta V segments in an earlier analysis.

This clone was counted between two and nine times. No antigen is known for it. Germline V gene sequence: CDR1 MNHEY, CDR2 SMNVEV (reference sequence). V lost 2 bases to trimming and J lost 3 bases; unmatched junction nucleotides: 10. CDR3 length equals 18 residues. The chain recombines TRBV27 with TRBJ2-5, with 12 bases identical to TRBD2. Sequencing used PBMCs. This clonotype originated in a woman in her late teens or twenties in good health and CMV-seropositive. The CDR3 protein is CASSLASWTSGKEETQYF. The CDR3 bases are TGTGCCAGCAGTTTAGCGTCTTGGACTAGCGGGAAGGAAGAGACCCAGTACTTC.